A single sample gave rise to the 32 T cell receptor beta chains below, sequenced in a study of early T cells in non-severe SARS-CoV-2 infection. Via MiXCR, TCRdb re-called the 5' RACE reads, giving one row per CDR3 protein. Among 60,000 or so distinct CDR3 sequences listed, less than 14% were seen once. Source material: whole blood. The receptor set was obtained from an adult who was a healthcare worker with PCR-confirmed SARS-CoV-2 infection or an uninfected control (not recorded which).

There are many counts of this clonotype. The gene calls are TRBV5-1 and TRBJ2-5; D is unclear. Germline assignment: CDR1 SGHRS and CDR2 YFSETQ. V lost 1 base and J 3 bases, leaving 10 bases between the germline ends. The CDR3 is made up of 14 amino acids. CDR3 coding DNA: TGCGCCAGCAGCTTGACAGTTATGAAAGAGACCCAGTACTTC. Residues: CASSLTVMKETQYF.

This sequence joins TRBV5-1 and TRBJ2-2; D tentatively reads TRBD1 or TRBD2 (6 bases each). Trimming removed 4 bases at V and 3 bases at J, with 13 bases between. The CDR3 is 15 residues long. In germline, CDR1 is SGHRS, CDR2 YFSETQ. As DNA, the CDR3 is TGCGCCAGCAGCCCGTGGGGGGCCCACACCGGGGAGCTGTTTTTT. It yields the protein CASSPWGAHTGELFF.

This clonotype has only a few counts. DNA of the CDR3: TGTGCCAGCAGTCTTCGGACTAGCAGAAGCACAGATACGCAGTATTTT. It codes for CASSLRTSRSTDTQYF. This chain links TRBV6-2 or TRBV6-3 with TRBJ2-3; 8 bases map to TRBD2. This CDR3 spans 16 amino acids. Per the germline V gene, CDR1 is MNHEY and CDR2 is SVGEGT. The J segment lost 0 bases and the V segment lost 5 bases, leaving 7 bases of the junction unmatched.

This clonotype has only a few counts. This chain joins TRBV7-9 and TRBJ2-1; the match to TRBD1 covers 8 bases. J was trimmed by 5 bases and V by 1 base; bases with no gene match: 4. Germline values: CDR1 SEHNR, CDR2 FQNEAQ (reference sequence). This CDR3 region has 15 residues. The CDR3 nucleotides are TGTGCCAGCAGCTTAGTCATGGACAGGGACAATGAGCAGTTCTTC. Amino acids: CASSLVMDRDNEQFF.

There are many counts of this clonotype. The rearrangement uses TRBV4-1 and TRBJ1-1, with a tentative D call TRBD1 (5 bases). The CDR3 extends over 16 amino acids. Germline CDR1 reads MGHRA; CDR2 reads YSYEKL. V lost 1 base to trimming and J lost 8 bases, with 20 bases between them. CDR3 sequence reads: CASSQGPTRTYFEAFF. DNA of the CDR3: TGCGCCAGCAGCCAAGGCCCCACCAGGACATATTTCGAAGCTTTCTTT.

A few counts support this clonotype. J is TRBJ1-4 and V is TRBV5-6, with 10 nucleotides matching TRBD1. Trimming removed 3 bases from V and 6 bases from J; junction bases left unmatched: 2. In germline, CDR1 is SGHDT, CDR2 YYEEEE. This CDR3 has 14 amino acids. The CDR3 nucleotides read TGTGCCAGCAGCTGGGACAGGGGAGATGAAAAACTGTTTTTT. Translating it yields CASSWDRGDEKLFF.

Ten or more counts support this clonotype. The rearrangement joins TRBV12-3 or TRBV12-4 to TRBJ1-5; no definite D call. The germline V and J ends were trimmed by 3 bases and 4 bases, with 10 bases remaining between them. The CDR3 runs to 14 residues. CDR3: CASSFYTLNQPQHF. The CDR3 DNA sequence: TGTGCCAGCAGTTTCTACACTCTTAATCAGCCCCAGCATTTT.

This clonotype was counted many times. The V and J genes are TRBV7-9 and TRBJ1-4; tentatively, D is TRBD1 (6 bases). CDR3 size: 13 residues. V was pared by 6 bases and J by 7 bases, with 12 bases between. Looked up from germline, CDR1 is SEHNR and CDR2 is FQNEAQ (reference sequence). The CDR3 DNA reads TGTGCCAGCAGTAGGGGGTTTACTGAAAAACTGTTTTTT. The encoded protein is CASSRGFTEKLFF.

Only a few counts were recorded for this clonotype. The V call is TRBV29-1, the J call TRBJ2-5; 16 bases fit TRBD2. V trimming: 3 bases; J trimming: 3 bases; junction bases outside the gene matches: 4. Germline values: CDR1 SQVTM, CDR2 ANQGSEA. This CDR3 has 16 residues. The CDR3 protein is CSVDGTSGGEKETQYF. In DNA, the CDR3 is TGCAGCGTTGACGGGACTAGCGGGGGGGAAAAAGAGACCCAGTACTTC.

This clonotype was seen ten or more times. The chain is built from TRBV27 and TRBJ1-1; TRBD1 matches 8 bases. Trimming took 6 bases from V and 6 from J; bases not matched to a gene: 12. The CDR3 sequence is 15 residues long. Germline V CDR1 and CDR2: MNHEY, SMNVEV (reference sequence). The CDR3 loop is CASSRTRTGRAEAFF. The CDR3 coding sequence is TGTGCCAGCAGCCGGACCCGGACAGGGCGAGCTGAAGCTTTCTTT.

In this sample, this clonotype turned up once. V and J are TRBV12-3 or TRBV12-4 and TRBJ1-6, with no clear D. With 3 bases removed from V and 6 bases from J, the gap between germline ends came to 9 bases. The CDR3 totals 14 residues. The CDR3 sequence: CASSLGMANSPLHF. CDR3 DNA: TGTGCCAGCAGTTTGGGTATGGCTAATTCACCCCTCCACTTT.

This clonotype was detected a few times. This chain uses TRBV7-2 with TRBJ1-2; D possibly corresponds to TRBD1 (5 bases). V shed 5 bases and J shed 0 bases, with 10 bases lying between them. Germline CDR1 and CDR2: SGHTA and FQGNSA. This CDR3 region has 14 residues. The DNA of the CDR3 is TGTGCCAGCAGCCCACACAGGACTAACTATGGCTACACCTTC. Its protein is CASSPHRTNYGYTF.

There are a few counts of this clonotype. This chain links TRBV7-2 with TRBJ1-1; the D is unclear. The V end was cut by 1 base, the J end by 4 bases, with 7 bases between. Germline-derived CDR1 and CDR2 are SGHTA and FQGNSA. This CDR3 has 13 amino acids. DNA for the CDR3: TGTGCCAGCAGCTTAGAGATTTCCACTGAAGCTTTCTTT. Translating gives CASSLEISTEAFF. Using reference TRBV7-2 and TRBJ1-1 for the parts outside the CDR3, the full variable domain is GAGVSQSPSNKVTEKGKDVELRCDPISGHTALYWYRQSLGQGLEFLIYFQGNSAPDKSGLPSDRFSAERTGGSVSTLTIQRTQQEDSAVYLCASSLEISTEAFFGQGTRLTVV.

This clonotype was found many times. The CDR3 DNA reads TGTGCCAGCAGCTTCCCCGGCGCCATATATTTT. Translated, it gives CASSFPGAIYF. The J gene is TRBJ1-3, the V gene TRBV11-2; unclear D gene. Germline V gives CDR1 SGHAT, CDR2 FQNNGV. The CDR3 has 11 amino acids. The germline V and J ends were trimmed by 3 bases and 11 bases, with 8 bases remaining between them. The full variable domain, in which reference TRBV11-2 and TRBJ1-3 provide the parts outside the CDR3, is EAGVAQSPRYKIIEKRQSVAFWCNPISGHATLYWYQQILGQGPKLLIQFQNNGVVDDSQLPKDRFSAERLKGVDSTLKIQPAKLEDSAVYLCASSFPGAIYFGEGSWLTVV.

V is TRBV29-1 and J is TRBJ2-3; 16 nucleotides align to TRBD2. The germline V gene has CDR1 SQVTM and CDR2 ANQGSEA. CDR3 size: 15 residues. Losses at the gene ends were 6 bases for V and 4 bases for J; bases not matched to a gene: 4. The CDR3 here is CSVGLAGGPADTQYF. In nucleotides, the CDR3 is TGCAGCGTGGGACTAGCGGGGGGGCCTGCAGATACGCAGTATTTT.

This clonotype came up many times. The chain couples TRBV5-5 to TRBJ2-5; a possible D gene is TRBD2 (6 bases). The CDR3 sequence is 15 residues long. Trimming cost V 4 bases and J 2 bases, with 15 bases left between them. Germline lookup yields CDR1 SGHKS and CDR2 YYEKEE (reference sequence). For the CDR3, the DNA is TGTGCCAGCAGCCGACTAGGCCTAGGGCAAGAGACCCAGTACTTC. This codes for CASSRLGLGQETQYF. Variable domain in full (rest from reference TRBV5-5 and TRBJ2-5): DAGVTQSPTHLIKTRGQQVTLRCSPISGHKSVSWYQQVLGQGPQFIFQYYEKEERGRGNFPDRFSARQFPNYSSELNVNALLLGDSALYLCASSRLGLGQETQYFGPGTRLLVL.

This clonotype has ten or more counts. The rearrangement links TRBV12-5 to TRBJ2-2, with D uncertain. V was shortened by 0 bases and J by 6 bases, with 14 bases between the two germline ends. Germline assignment: CDR1 LGHNT and CDR2 FRNRAP. The CDR3 covers 16 residues. The CDR3: CASGLVLRAVAGELFF. The DNA of the CDR3 is TGTGCTAGTGGTTTGGTATTGAGAGCCGTGGCCGGGGAGCTGTTTTTT.

The sample holds many counts of this clonotype. The V gene is TRBV20-1, the J gene TRBJ2-5; 9 bases map to TRBD2. CDR3 length: 15 amino acids. Germline lookup yields CDR1 DFQATT and CDR2 SNEGSKA (reference sequence). Trimming cost V 0 bases and J 5 bases; bases outside gene matches: 7. The CDR3 nucleotides read TGCAGTGCTAGAGAAAGTGCGGGGGGGCGGGAGACCCAGTACTTC. It codes for CSARESAGGRETQYF.

This sequence joins TRBV3-1 and TRBJ2-2; D ambiguous. The CDR3 runs 12 residues. Germline assignment: CDR1 LGHDT and CDR2 YNNKEL (reference sequence). Trimming stripped 4 bases from V and 6 bases from J, with 6 bases between. The CDR3 sequence: CASSLLPGELFF. In DNA, the CDR3 is TGTGCCAGCAGCCTTTTGCCCGGGGAGCTGTTTTTT.

In this sample, this clonotype turned up a few times. This sequence joins TRBV5-4 and TRBJ2-3; TRBD2 might be the D (5 bases). The V end was cut by 4 bases, the J end by 0 bases, with 12 bases between. The CDR3 loop spans 15 amino acids. Germline V gene data show CDR1 as SGHNT and CDR2 as YYREEE (reference sequence). In DNA form, the CDR3 reads TGTGCCAGCAGCAGCGGCCTCTCTAGCACAGATACGCAGTATTTT. It is translated as CASSSGLSSTDTQYF.

This clonotype was picked up a small number of times. CDR3 bases: TGTGCCAGCAGCCGGACTAGCGGAGGGACAGATACGCAGTATTTT. Its translation: CASSRTSGGTDTQYF. The chain is built from TRBV7-9 and TRBJ2-3, with 10 bases aligning to TRBD2. Germline loops: CDR1 SEHNR, CDR2 FQNEAQ (reference sequence). This CDR3 spans 15 amino acids. J was trimmed by 3 bases and V by 5 bases; bases with no gene match: 5. Supplemented by reference TRBV7-9 and TRBJ2-3, the full variable domain reads DTGVSQNPRHKITKRGQNVTFRCDPISEHNRLYWYRQTLGQGPEFLTYFQNEAQLEKSRLLSDRFSAERPKGSFSTLEIQRTEQGDSAMYLCASSRTSGGTDTQYFGPGTRLTVL.

This clonotype was counted many times. V gene TRBV6-2 or TRBV6-3 combines with J gene TRBJ2-1; either TRBD1 or TRBD2 may fit D (5 bases each). This CDR3 has 15 residues. CDR1 and CDR2 from the germline V gene are MNHEY and SVGEGT. V was pared by 3 bases and J by 4 bases, with 13 bases between. The CDR3 DNA reads as TGTGCCAGCAGTTATGGGGACGGGTGGTACAATGAGCAGTTCTTC. Protein: CASSYGDGWYNEQFF.

This rearrangement joins TRBV20-1 to TRBJ2-5; no clear D gene. Germline CDR1 and CDR2: DFQATT and SNEGSKA (reference sequence). V was shortened by 6 bases and J by 7 bases, with 12 bases between the two germline ends. The CDR3 sequence is 11 residues long. The DNA for the CDR3 is TGCAGTGCGGATGACCGTGGGACCCAGTACTTC. It is translated as CSADDRGTQYF.

This clonotype was picked up a small number of times. The chain joins TRBV9 to TRBJ1-3; D unresolved. Trimming pared 2 bases from V and 0 bases from J, leaving 9 bases between. Per the germline V gene, CDR1 is SGDLS and CDR2 is YYNGEE. The CDR3 extends over 15 amino acids. CDR3 coding DNA: TGTGCCAGCAGCGTTAGGCCGGCCTCTGGAAACACCATATATTTT. The encoded protein is CASSVRPASGNTIYF.

At least ten counts were recorded for this clonotype. The rearrangement uses TRBV27 and TRBJ2-5; TRBD2 aligns across 8 bases. Unmatched junction bases numbered 13, after V lost 5 bases and J lost 5 bases. The germline V gene has CDR1 MNHEY and CDR2 SMNVEV (reference sequence). This CDR3 spans 16 amino acids. The CDR3 coding sequence is TGTGCCAGCAGTCCCCGGGGATTAGCGGGGTGGGAGACCCAGTACTTC. Translated: CASSPRGLAGWETQYF.

V gene TRBV10-2 combines with J gene TRBJ2-2; D ambiguous. Germline V gene lookup returns CDR1 WSHSY and CDR2 SAAADI. Trimming took off 7 bases at V and 0 bases at J, with 18 bases between the two ends. The CDR3 contains 17 residues. CDR3 sequence reads: CASNLDTSAPNTGELFF. In DNA, the CDR3 is TGCGCCAGCAACCTAGACACCTCGGCACCGAACACCGGGGAGCTGTTTTTT.

This clonotype was picked up many times. The V call is TRBV7-3, the J call TRBJ2-3; weak D call: TRBD2 (6 bases). The CDR3 extends over 16 amino acids. V lost 3 bases, J lost 0 bases, and 13 bases lay in between. Germline CDR1 reads SGHTA; CDR2 reads FQGTGA. The CDR3: CASSLAPGTSTDTQYF. CDR3 DNA sequence: TGTGCCAGCAGCTTGGCCCCCGGGACTAGCACAGATACGCAGTATTTT.

The chain uses TRBV12-3 or TRBV12-4 and TRBJ2-1, with TRBD2 matching 8 bases. This CDR3 spans 16 amino acids. V shed 5 bases, J shed 4 bases, and the junction held 10 bases outside the gene matches. CDR3 in DNA: TGTGCCAGCAGTCCCCACCCTAGCGGGCCGTACAATGAGCAGTTCTTC. It yields the protein CASSPHPSGPYNEQFF.

This clonotype has more than one count but fewer than ten. The rearrangement joins TRBV29-1 to TRBJ2-3; 11 bases are a match to TRBD2. CDR1 is SQVTM and CDR2 is ANQGSEA in the germline V gene. Losses at the gene ends were 6 bases for V and 2 bases for J; bases not matched to a gene: 7. The CDR3 runs 15 residues. CDR3 in DNA: TGCAGCGTACCGGGACTAGCGGAAACCACAGATACGCAGTATTTT. This encodes CSVPGLAETTDTQYF.

The chain links TRBV11-2 to TRBJ2-3; 8 bases line up with TRBD1. Trimming cost V 3 bases and J 0 bases; bases outside gene matches: 8. Germline CDR1 and CDR2: SGHAT and FQNNGV. The CDR3 is 17 amino acids. The CDR3 DNA is TGTGCCAGCAGCTTTAGGCCCGGGACAGGCAGCACAGATACGCAGTATTTT. This gives the protein CASSFRPGTGSTDTQYF.

This clonotype has a count of ten or more. The chain combines TRBV7-9 with TRBJ1-5; D gene uncertain. Germline V gene data show CDR1 as SEHNR and CDR2 as FQNEAQ (reference sequence). The CDR3 covers 16 residues. V gave up 1 base and J gave up 4 bases, with 14 bases separating them. The CDR3 region is CASSLERAGLNQPQHF. CDR3 in DNA: TGTGCCAGCAGCTTAGAGAGGGCAGGCCTTAATCAGCCCCAGCATTTT.

Many counts were recorded for this clonotype. The V call is TRBV7-9, the J call TRBJ1-4, with unresolved D. The CDR3 runs to 16 residues. CDR1 and CDR2 from the germline V gene are SEHNR and FQNEAQ (reference sequence). With 0 bases removed from V and 4 bases from J, the gap between germline ends came to 12 bases. CDR3 sequence reads: CASSLALRGFNEKLFF. The DNA of the CDR3 is TGTGCCAGCAGCTTAGCGTTGCGCGGTTTTAATGAAAAACTGTTTTTT.